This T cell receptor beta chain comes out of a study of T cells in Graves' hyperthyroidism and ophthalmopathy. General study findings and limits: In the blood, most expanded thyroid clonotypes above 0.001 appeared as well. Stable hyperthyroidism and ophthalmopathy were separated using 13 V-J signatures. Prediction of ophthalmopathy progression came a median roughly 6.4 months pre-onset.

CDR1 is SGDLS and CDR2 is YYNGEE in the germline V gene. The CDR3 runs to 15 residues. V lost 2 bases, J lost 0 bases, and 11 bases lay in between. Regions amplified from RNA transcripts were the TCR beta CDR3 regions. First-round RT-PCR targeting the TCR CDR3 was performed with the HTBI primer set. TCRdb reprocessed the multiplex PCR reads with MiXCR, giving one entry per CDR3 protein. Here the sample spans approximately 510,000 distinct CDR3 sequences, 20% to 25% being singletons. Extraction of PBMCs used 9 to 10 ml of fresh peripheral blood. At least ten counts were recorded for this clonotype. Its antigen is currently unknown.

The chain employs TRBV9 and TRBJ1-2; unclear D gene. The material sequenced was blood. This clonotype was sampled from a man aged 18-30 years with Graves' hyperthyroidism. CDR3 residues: CASSVGDLANYGYTF. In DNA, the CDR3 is TGTGCCAGCAGCGTGGGAGACCTCGCTAACTATGGCTACACCTTC.